This is a list of T cell receptor beta chains from one sample in a study of shared clonotypes between healthy human individuals. The protocol was immunoSEQ multiplex PCR, while the TCRdb copy is restricted to in-frame clones and leaves out a portion. The sample lists just over 2,000,000 clones; approximately 94% were seen once. Input material: naive CD8+ T cells sorted from blood. These TCRs come from a man younger than 35 in good health. Both conserved end residues are part of each CDR3. A D gene is named only where the DNA matches it firmly.

V gene: TRBV27; D gene: .; J gene: TRBJ1-3; CDR3 protein: CASSLLPLGNTIYF; CDR3 DNA: TGTGCCAGCAGTTTACTCCCCCTTGGAAACACCATATATTTT
V gene: TRBV6-5; D gene: TRBD1; J gene: TRBJ1-1; CDR3 protein: CASSYFPGTGVTEAFF; CDR3 DNA: TGTGCCAGCAGTTACTTTCCCGGGACAGGGGTGACTGAAGCTTTCTTT
V gene: TRBV29-1; D gene: .; J gene: TRBJ2-7; CDR3 protein: CSVERLATYEQYF; CDR3 DNA: TGCAGCGTTGAACGCCTGGCGACCTACGAGCAGTACTTC
V gene: TRBV6-5; D gene: TRBD1; J gene: TRBJ2-7; CDR3 protein: CASSQLPGGDYEQYF; CDR3 DNA: TGTGCCAGCAGCCAACTACCAGGGGGAGATTACGAGCAGTACTTC
V gene: TRBV30; D gene: TRBD2; J gene: TRBJ2-7; CDR3 protein: CAWSVLAGDEQYF; CDR3 DNA: TGTGCCTGGAGTGTACTCGCGGGAGACGAGCAGTACTTC
V gene: TRBV6-1; D gene: .; J gene: TRBJ1-5; CDR3 protein: CASSEGTVFNQPQHF; CDR3 DNA: TGTGCCAGCAGTGAGGGGACGGTATTCAATCAGCCCCAGCATTTT
V gene: TRBV27; D gene: TRBD2; J gene: TRBJ2-1; CDR3 protein: CASSPIGTSGSYNEQFF; CDR3 DNA: TGTGCCAGCAGTCCCATTGGGACTAGCGGTTCCTACAATGAGCAGTTCTTC
V gene: TRBV4-1; D gene: .; J gene: TRBJ1-1; CDR3 protein: CASSPTGIEAFF; CDR3 DNA: TGCGCCAGCAGCCCCACAGGGATTGAAGCTTTCTTT
V gene: TRBV29-1; D gene: .; J gene: TRBJ2-1; CDR3 protein: CSVSSGLGEQFF; CDR3 DNA: TGCAGCGTTTCAAGTGGGTTGGGTGAGCAGTTCTTC
V gene: TRBV4-1; D gene: TRBD2; J gene: TRBJ2-5; CDR3 protein: CALTTRAGKGETQYF; CDR3 DNA: TGCGCGCTTACCACCCGAGCGGGAAAGGGAGAGACCCAGTACTTC
V gene: TRBV16; D gene: TRBD2; J gene: TRBJ2-5; CDR3 protein: CASSPLLAGEEETQYF; CDR3 DNA: TGTGCCAGCAGCCCCCTACTAGCGGGAGAGGAAGAGACCCAGTACTTC
V gene: TRBV18; D gene: .; J gene: TRBJ2-7; CDR3 protein: CASSPIDFSYEQYF; CDR3 DNA: TGTGCCAGCTCACCAATCGACTTCTCCTACGAGCAGTACTTC
V gene: TRBV10-3; D gene: TRBD1; J gene: TRBJ2-7; CDR3 protein: CASGTGAYEQYF; CDR3 DNA: TGTGCCAGTGGGACAGGGGCCTACGAGCAGTACTTC
V gene: TRBV27; D gene: TRBD2; J gene: TRBJ2-7; CDR3 protein: CASSLSGLAGLYF; CDR3 DNA: TGTGCCAGCAGTTTATCTGGACTAGCGGGGCTTTACTTC
V gene: TRBV5-6; D gene: TRBD2; J gene: TRBJ2-2; CDR3 protein: CASSFTLAGVLGELFF; CDR3 DNA: TGTGCCAGCAGCTTTACACTAGCGGGAGTCCTCGGGGAGCTGTTTTTT
V gene: TRBV30; D gene: .; J gene: TRBJ1-1; CDR3 protein: CAWSDHRVSEAFF; CDR3 DNA: TGTGCCTGGAGCGATCACAGGGTCTCTGAAGCTTTCTTT
V gene: TRBV2; D gene: .; J gene: TRBJ1-4; CDR3 protein: CASSVGGRDSGLFF; CDR3 DNA: TGTGCCAGCAGTGTGGGAGGGAGGGATTCCGGGCTGTTTTTT
V gene: TRBV7-9; D gene: TRBD1; J gene: TRBJ1-2; CDR3 protein: CASSHTAGMTGVDYGYTF; CDR3 DNA: TGTGCCAGCAGCCACACGGCGGGGATGACAGGGGTAGATTATGGCTACACCTTC
V gene: TRBV14; D gene: TRBD1; J gene: TRBJ1-4; CDR3 protein: CASSQDNWSGTGVNEKLFF; CDR3 DNA: TGTGCCAGCAGCCAAGATAATTGGTCCGGGACAGGGGTTAATGAAAAACTGTTTTTT
V gene: TRBV5-8; D gene: .; J gene: TRBJ2-5; CDR3 protein: CASGGSGETQYF; CDR3 DNA: TGTGCCAGCGGTGGGAGCGGGGAGACCCAGTACTTC
V gene: TRBV7-2; D gene: TRBD2; J gene: TRBJ2-1; CDR3 protein: CASSFPGLAGDEQFF; CDR3 DNA: TGTGCCAGCAGCTTCCCGGGACTAGCTGGCGATGAGCAGTTCTTC
V gene: TRBV11-2; D gene: TRBD2; J gene: TRBJ2-3; CDR3 protein: CASSRDYPLPDTQYF; CDR3 DNA: TGTGCCAGCAGCCGGGACTACCCTTTACCAGATACGCAGTATTTT
V gene: TRBV4-1; D gene: .; J gene: TRBJ2-7; CDR3 protein: CASSQTDEYEQYF; CDR3 DNA: TGCGCCAGCAGCCAAACTGATGAGTACGAGCAGTACTTC
V gene: TRBV6-6; D gene: .; J gene: TRBJ1-6; CDR3 protein: CASSYGHRVSNSPLHF; CDR3 DNA: TGTGCCAGCAGTTACGGACACCGCGTATCGAATTCACCCCTCCACTTT
V gene: TRBV29-1; D gene: .; J gene: TRBJ1-2; CDR3 protein: CSVEDQTGGNVYGYTF; CDR3 DNA: TGCAGCGTTGAAGATCAGACAGGAGGTAATGTCTATGGCTACACCTTC
V gene: TRBV4-2; D gene: .; J gene: TRBJ1-2; CDR3 protein: CASSQEASGTSLSYGYTF; CDR3 DNA: TGTGCCAGCAGCCAAGAGGCGTCCGGCACAAGTCTCAGTTATGGCTACACCTTC
V gene: TRBV6-1; D gene: .; J gene: TRBJ1-1; CDR3 protein: CASSESGQNTEAFF; CDR3 DNA: TGTGCCAGCAGTGAATCCGGGCAGAACACTGAAGCTTTCTTT